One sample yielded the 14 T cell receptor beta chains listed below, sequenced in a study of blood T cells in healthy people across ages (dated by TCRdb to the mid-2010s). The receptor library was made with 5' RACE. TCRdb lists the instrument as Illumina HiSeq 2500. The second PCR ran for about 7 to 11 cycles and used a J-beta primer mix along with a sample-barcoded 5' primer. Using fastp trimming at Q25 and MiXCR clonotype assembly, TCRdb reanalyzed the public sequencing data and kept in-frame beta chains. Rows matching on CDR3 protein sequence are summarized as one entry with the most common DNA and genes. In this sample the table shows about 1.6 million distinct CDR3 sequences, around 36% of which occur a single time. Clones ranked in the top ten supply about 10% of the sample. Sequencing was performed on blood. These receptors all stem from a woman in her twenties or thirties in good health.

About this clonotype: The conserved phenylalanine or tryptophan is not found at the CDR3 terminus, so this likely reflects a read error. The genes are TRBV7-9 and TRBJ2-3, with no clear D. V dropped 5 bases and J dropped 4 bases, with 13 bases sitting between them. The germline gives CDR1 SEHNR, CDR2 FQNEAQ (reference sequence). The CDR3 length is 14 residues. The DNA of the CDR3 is TGTGCCAGCAGCCCCTCGATAGCAGCAGATACGCAGTATTCT. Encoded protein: CASSPSIAADTQYS.

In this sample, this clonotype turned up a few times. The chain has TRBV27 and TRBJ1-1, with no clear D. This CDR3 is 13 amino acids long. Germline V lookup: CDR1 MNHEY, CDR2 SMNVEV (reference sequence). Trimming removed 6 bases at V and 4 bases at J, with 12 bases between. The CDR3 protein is CASSAGKGTEAFF. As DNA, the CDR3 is TGTGCCAGCAGCGCCGGGAAGGGCACTGAAGCTTTCTTT.

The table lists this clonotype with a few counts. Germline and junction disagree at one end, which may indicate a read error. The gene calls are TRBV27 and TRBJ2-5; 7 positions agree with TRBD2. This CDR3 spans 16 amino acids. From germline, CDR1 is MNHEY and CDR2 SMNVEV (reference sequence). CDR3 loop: CASNLWGGRLKETQYF. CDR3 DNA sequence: TGTGCCAGCAATTTATGGGGGGGACGGCTAAAAGAGACCCAGTACTTC.

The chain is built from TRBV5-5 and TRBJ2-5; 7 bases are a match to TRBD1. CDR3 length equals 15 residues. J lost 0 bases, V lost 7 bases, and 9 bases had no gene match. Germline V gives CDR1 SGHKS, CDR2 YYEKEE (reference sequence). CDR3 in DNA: TGTGCCAGCGATCGAGGGGGCTTTTACCAAGAGACCCAGTACTTC. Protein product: CASDRGGFYQETQYF.

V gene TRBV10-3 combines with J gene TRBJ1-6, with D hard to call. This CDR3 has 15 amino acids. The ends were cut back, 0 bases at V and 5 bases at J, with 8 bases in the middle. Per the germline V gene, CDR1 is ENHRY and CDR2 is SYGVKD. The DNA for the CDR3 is TGTGCCATCAGTGAGTCTATAACAGATAATTCACCCCTCCACTTT. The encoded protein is CAISESITDNSPLHF.

The CDR3 sequence is CSAFRTGKGQPQHF. CDR3 DNA: TGCAGTGCTTTCCGGACAGGGAAGGGGCAGCCCCAGCATTTT. V is TRBV20-1 and J is TRBJ1-5, with TRBD1 matching over 8 bases. The CDR3 is made up of 14 amino acids. The junction had 10 bases not matched to a gene; V was cut back by 5 bases and J by 7 bases. Per germline, CDR1 DFQATT and CDR2 SNEGSKA (reference sequence).

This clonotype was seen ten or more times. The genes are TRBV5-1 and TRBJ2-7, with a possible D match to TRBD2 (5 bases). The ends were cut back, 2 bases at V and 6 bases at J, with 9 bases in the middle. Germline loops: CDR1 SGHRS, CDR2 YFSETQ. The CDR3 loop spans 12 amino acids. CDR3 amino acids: CASSLDYSEQYF. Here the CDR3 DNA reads TGCGCCAGCAGCTTAGACTACTCCGAGCAGTACTTC.

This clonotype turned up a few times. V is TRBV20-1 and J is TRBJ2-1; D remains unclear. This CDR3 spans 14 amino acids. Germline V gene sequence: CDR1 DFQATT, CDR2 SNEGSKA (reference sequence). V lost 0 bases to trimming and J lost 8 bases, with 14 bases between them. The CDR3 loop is CSARDRESVDEQFF. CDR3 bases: TGCAGTGCTAGAGATAGGGAAAGTGTAGATGAGCAGTTCTTC.

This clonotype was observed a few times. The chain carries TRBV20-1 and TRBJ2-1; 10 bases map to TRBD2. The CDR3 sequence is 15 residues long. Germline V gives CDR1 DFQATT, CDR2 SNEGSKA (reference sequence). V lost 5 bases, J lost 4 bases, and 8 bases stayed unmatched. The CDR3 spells CSASLSGREYNEQFF. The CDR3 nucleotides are TGCAGTGCTTCCTTAAGCGGGAGGGAATACAATGAGCAGTTCTTC.

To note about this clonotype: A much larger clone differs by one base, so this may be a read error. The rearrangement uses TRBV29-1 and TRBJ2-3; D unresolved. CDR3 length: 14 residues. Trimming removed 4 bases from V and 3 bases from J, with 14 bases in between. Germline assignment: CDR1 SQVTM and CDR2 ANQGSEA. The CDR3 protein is CSVGLGLRTDTQYF. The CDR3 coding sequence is TGCAGCGTTGGGTTGGGATTGAGAACAGATACGCAGTATTTT.

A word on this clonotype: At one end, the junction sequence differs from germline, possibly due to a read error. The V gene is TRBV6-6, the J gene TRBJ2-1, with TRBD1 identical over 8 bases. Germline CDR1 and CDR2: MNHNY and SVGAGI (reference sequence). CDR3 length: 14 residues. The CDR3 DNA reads TGTGCCGGCAAGGGAAGGACAGGGAGCGATGAGCACTTCTTC. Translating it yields CAGKGRTGSDEHFF.

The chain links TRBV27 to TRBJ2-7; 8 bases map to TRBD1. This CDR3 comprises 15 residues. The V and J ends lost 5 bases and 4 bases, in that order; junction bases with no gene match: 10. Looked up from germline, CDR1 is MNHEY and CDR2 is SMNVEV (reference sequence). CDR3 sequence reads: CASSQTGTGRYEQYF. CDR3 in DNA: TGTGCCAGCAGTCAAACAGGGACAGGACGATACGAGCAGTACTTC.

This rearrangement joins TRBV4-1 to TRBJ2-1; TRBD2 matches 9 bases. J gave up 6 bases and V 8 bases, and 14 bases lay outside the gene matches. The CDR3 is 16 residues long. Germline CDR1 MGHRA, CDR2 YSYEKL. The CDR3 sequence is CASSQERGAVSNEQFF. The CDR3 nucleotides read TGCGCCAGCTCCCAAGAGCGGGGGGCCGTAAGCAATGAGCAGTTCTTC.

CDR3 DNA sequence: TGCAGTGCTAGGCCCGGGACAGCTTTCGGTCAGCCCCAGCATTTT. This codes for CSARPGTAFGQPQHF. The genes are TRBV20-1 and TRBJ1-5; 7 nucleotides match TRBD1. V lost 3 bases and J lost 6; bases outside the gene matches: 11. The CDR3 runs 15 residues. Germline V gives CDR1 DFQATT, CDR2 SNEGSKA (reference sequence).